Listed below are T cell receptor beta chains from one sample, sequenced in a study of post-analysis software for immune sequencing data. TCRdb fed the PCR reads into MiXCR, producing one record per CDR3 protein. The data hold approximately 770,000 distinct CDR3 sequences, with just over 45% observed a single time. Sequenced: blood. All receptors derive from a girl aged 10-17 years with multiple sclerosis. CDR3s include the opening cysteine and the closing phenylalanine or tryptophan. A D gene is named only where the DNA matches it firmly. Only part of the rows carry a size: once, few, many, or a class if the clone is expanded.

TGTGCCAGCAGCTTATCGACTAGCGCTTTCCAAGAGACCCAGTACTTC CASSLSTSAFQETQYF TRBJ2-5 TRBD2 few TRBV7-8
TGTGCTAGTGGCCCAGGGGGCGAGGGTTCACCCCTCCACTTT CASGPGGEGSPLHF TRBJ1-6 TRBD1 - TRBV12-5
TGTGCCAGCAGCTTGAGGCCTGGGGGCGCTGGGGCCAACGTCCTGACTTTC CASSLRPGGAGANVLTF TRBJ2-6 - - TRBV11-2
TGTGCCAGCAGTTTACAGGCGGGAGGCGTGTCCTACAATGAGCAGTTCTTC CASSLQAGGVSYNEQFF TRBJ2-1 TRBD2 - TRBV12-3/TRBV12-4
TGTGCCAGCAGTCTCAGCGGGATCCCAAGGAGTTACAATGAGCAGTTCTTC CASSLSGIPRSYNEQFF TRBJ2-1 TRBD2 - TRBV12-3/TRBV12-4
TGCAGTGCTAGACATGACAGCCGGGGTGAGCAGTTCTTC CSARHDSRGEQFF TRBJ2-1 - - TRBV20-1
TGCGCCAGCAGCCAAGGGGGGGCCGGGGAGACCCAGTACTTC CASSQGGAGETQYF TRBJ2-5 - once TRBV7-9
TGTGCCAGCAGTTTTCGGGCAGGGGGCAGCTACGAGCAGTACTTC CASSFRAGGSYEQYF TRBJ2-7 TRBD1 few TRBV12-3/TRBV12-4
TGTGCCAGCAGCCAATTTCGGTACAATGAGCAGTTCTTC CASSQFRYNEQFF TRBJ2-1 - - TRBV3-1
TGTGCCAGCTCGCGGGGGGTCAACGAGCAGTACTTC CASSRGVNEQYF TRBJ2-7 TRBD2 - TRBV6-1
TGTGCCAGCAAAGATCGGCGGGGGCGCGGGTATTTT CASKDRRGRGYF TRBJ2-3 - - TRBV27
TGTGCCAGCAGCCCGGGCGGGACTACATCGTACGAGCAGTACTTC CASSPGGTTSYEQYF TRBJ2-7 TRBD2 - TRBV3-1
TGTGCCACCAGCAGAGCGGTAGGAACCAGGGTTGGAGAGCAGTACTTC CATSRAVGTRVGEQYF TRBJ2-4 - few TRBV15
TGTGCCAGCAGCCCCCAGTATGAGCAGTTCTTC CASSPQYEQFF TRBJ2-1 - - TRBV7-9
TGTGCCAGCAATCTGGACCGGCCCGGCAGAGATACGCAGTATTTT CASNLDRPGRDTQYF TRBJ2-3 - - TRBV7-2
TGCAGTGCTGGTGGGGGATTAGGGACAGATACGCAGTATTTT CSAGGGLGTDTQYF TRBJ2-3 - - TRBV20-1
TGTGCCAGCACCCATGGGGGGGAAGACGAGCAGTACTTC CASTHGGEDEQYF TRBJ2-7 TRBD2 - TRBV6-6
TGTGCCAGCAGTACTTCTAGCGGGGGTTACAATGAGCAGTTCTTC CASSTSSGGYNEQFF TRBJ2-1 TRBD2 few TRBV12-3/TRBV12-4
TGTGCCAGCAGTGTCTACGAGCAGTACTTC CASSVYEQYF TRBJ2-7 - many TRBV2
TGTGCCAGTAGTTTATCGGGGGAGCCCCAGCATTTT CASSLSGEPQHF TRBJ1-5 - - TRBV12-3/TRBV12-4
TGTGCCAGCAGTTTAGATAGCGGGTATGAGGACGAGCAGTACTTC CASSLDSGYEDEQYF TRBJ2-7 TRBD2 once TRBV28
TGCAGTGCTAGGAGGACAGGGGTCAATACGCAGTATTTT CSARRTGVNTQYF TRBJ2-3 TRBD1 - TRBV20-1
TGTGCCAGCAGGACAGGGTGGAGTCCTGAAGCTTTCTTT CASRTGWSPEAFF TRBJ1-1 TRBD1 - TRBV13
TGTGCCAGCAGCATCCAGGCACCGACAGATACGCAGTATTTT CASSIQAPTDTQYF TRBJ2-3 - - TRBV12-3/TRBV12-4
TGTGCCAGCAGCTTAGGGGGTAGCGGAGTTCAAGAGACCCAGTACTTC CASSLGGSGVQETQYF TRBJ2-5 - few TRBV11-2
TGCAGCGTCCCCTTGAGGAGCAGGAATGAGCAGTTCTTC CSVPLRSRNEQFF TRBJ2-1 - - TRBV29-1
TGTGCCAGCAGCGTAGTGAGTAGCAGCCGCACAGATACGCAGTATTTT CASSVVSSSRTDTQYF TRBJ2-3 - - TRBV9
TGCAGTGCCCCCGCGGGAGGGAGCTCCTACGAGCAGTACTTC CSAPAGGSSYEQYF TRBJ2-7 TRBD2 many TRBV20-1
TGTGAAGTCCTCCTTGGGGTCACGAGTTATGGCTACACCTTC CEVLLGVTSYGYTF TRBJ1-2 - - TRBV7-2